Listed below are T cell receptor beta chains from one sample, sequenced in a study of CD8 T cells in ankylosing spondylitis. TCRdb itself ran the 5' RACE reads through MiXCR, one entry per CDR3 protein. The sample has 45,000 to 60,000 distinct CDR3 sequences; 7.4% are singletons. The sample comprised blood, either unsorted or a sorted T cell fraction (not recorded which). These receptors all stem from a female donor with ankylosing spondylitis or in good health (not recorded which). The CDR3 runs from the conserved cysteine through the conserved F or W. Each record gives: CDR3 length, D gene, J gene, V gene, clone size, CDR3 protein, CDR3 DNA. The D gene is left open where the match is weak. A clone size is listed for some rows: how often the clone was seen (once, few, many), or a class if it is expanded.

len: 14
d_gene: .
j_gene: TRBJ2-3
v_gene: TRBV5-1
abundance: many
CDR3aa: CASSLVVGTDTQYF
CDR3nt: TGCGCCAGCAGCTTGGTTGTGGGCACAGATACGCAGTATTTT

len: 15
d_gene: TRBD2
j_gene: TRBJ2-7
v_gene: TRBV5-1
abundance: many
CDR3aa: CASSLGVAGAYEQYF
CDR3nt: TGCGCCAGCAGCTTGGGGGTAGCGGGGGCCTACGAGCAGTACTTC

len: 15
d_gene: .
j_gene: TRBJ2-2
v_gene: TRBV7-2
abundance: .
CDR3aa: CASSPNSGVTGELFF
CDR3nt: TGTGCCAGCAGTCCCAATAGCGGTGTCACCGGGGAGCTGTTTTTT

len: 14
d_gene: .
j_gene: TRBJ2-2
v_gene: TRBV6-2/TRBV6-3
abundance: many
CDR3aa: CASLMGLHTGELFF
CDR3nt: TGTGCCAGCCTCATGGGCTTGCACACCGGGGAGCTGTTTTTT

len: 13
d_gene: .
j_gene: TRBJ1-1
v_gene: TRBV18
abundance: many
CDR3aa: CASSPLRNTEAFF
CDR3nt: TGTGCCAGCTCACCGCTTAGGAACACTGAAGCTTTCTTT

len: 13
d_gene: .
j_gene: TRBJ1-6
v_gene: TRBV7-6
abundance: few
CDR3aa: CASSLQANSPLHF
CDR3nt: TGTGCCAGCAGCTTACAGGCAAATTCACCCCTCCACTTT

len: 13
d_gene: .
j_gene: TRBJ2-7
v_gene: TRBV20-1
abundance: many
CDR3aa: CSATGSTTYEQYF
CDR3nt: TGCAGTGCTACAGGGTCTACCACCTACGAGCAGTACTTC

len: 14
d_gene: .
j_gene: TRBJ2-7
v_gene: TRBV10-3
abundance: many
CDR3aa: CAISVDRMSYEQYF
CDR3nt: TGTGCCATCAGTGTCGACAGGATGTCCTACGAGCAGTACTTC

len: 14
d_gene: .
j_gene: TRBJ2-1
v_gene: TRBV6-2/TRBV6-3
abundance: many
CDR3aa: CASSSVTRVNEQFF
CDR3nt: TGTGCCAGCAGTTCCGTGACTAGGGTGAATGAGCAGTTCTTC

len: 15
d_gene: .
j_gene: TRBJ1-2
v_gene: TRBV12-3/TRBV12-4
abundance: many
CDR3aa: CASSFRRGSAGGYTF
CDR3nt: TGTGCCAGCAGTTTCCGGCGGGGATCAGCTGGTGGCTACACCTTC

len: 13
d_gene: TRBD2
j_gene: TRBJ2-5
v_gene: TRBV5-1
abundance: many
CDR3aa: CASSSGGQETQYF
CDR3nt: TGCGCCAGCAGTAGCGGGGGCCAAGAGACCCAGTACTTC

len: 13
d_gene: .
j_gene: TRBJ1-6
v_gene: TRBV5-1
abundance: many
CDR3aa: CASSPRADSPLHF
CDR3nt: TGCGCCAGCAGCCCCCGCGCAGATTCACCCCTCCACTTT

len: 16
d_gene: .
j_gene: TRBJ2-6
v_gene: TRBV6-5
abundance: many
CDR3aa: CASSYSTGSGANVLTF
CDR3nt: TGTGCCAGCAGTTACTCCACGGGTTCTGGGGCCAACGTCCTGACTTTC

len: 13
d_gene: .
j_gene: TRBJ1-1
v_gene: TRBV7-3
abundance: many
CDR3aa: CASSYNRNTEAFF
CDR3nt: TGTGCCAGCAGCTACAACAGGAACACTGAAGCTTTCTTT

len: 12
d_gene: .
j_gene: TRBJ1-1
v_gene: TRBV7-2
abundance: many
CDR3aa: CASSLMGHGGFF
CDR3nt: TGTGCCAGCAGCTTAATGGGACACGGGGGGTTCTTT

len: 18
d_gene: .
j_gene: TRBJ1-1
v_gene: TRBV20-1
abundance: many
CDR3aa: CSARSAGVWGVMNTEAFF
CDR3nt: TGCAGTGCTAGATCCGCAGGGGTGTGGGGGGTGATGAACACTGAAGCTTTCTTT

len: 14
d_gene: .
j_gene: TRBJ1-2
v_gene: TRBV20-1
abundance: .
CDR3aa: CSAPPGHADYGYTF
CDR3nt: TGCAGTGCTCCCCCCGGCCATGCCGACTATGGCTACACCTTC

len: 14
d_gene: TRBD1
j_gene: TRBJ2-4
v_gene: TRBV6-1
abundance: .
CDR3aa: CASSRTGGKNIQYF
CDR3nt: TGTGCCAGCAGCCGGACAGGGGGCAAAAACATTCAGTACTTC

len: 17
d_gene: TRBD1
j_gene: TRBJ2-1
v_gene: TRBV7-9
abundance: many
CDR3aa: CASSSTGAPVGYNEQFF
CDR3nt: TGTGCCAGCAGCTCCACAGGGGCCCCCGTCGGATACAATGAGCAGTTCTTC

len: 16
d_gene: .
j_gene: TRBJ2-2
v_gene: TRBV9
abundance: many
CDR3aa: CASSVAEGLNTGELFF
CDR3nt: TGTGCCAGCAGCGTAGCGGAGGGATTGAACACCGGGGAGCTGTTTTTT

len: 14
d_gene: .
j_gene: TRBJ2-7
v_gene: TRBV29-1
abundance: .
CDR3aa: CSVEEWGNPYEQYF
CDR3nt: TGCAGCGTTGAAGAATGGGGGAATCCCTACGAGCAGTACTTC

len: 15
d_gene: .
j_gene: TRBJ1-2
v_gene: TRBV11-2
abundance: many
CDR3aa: CASRGLTGLKNGYTF
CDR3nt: TGTGCCAGCAGGGGATTGACAGGACTCAAAAATGGCTACACCTTC

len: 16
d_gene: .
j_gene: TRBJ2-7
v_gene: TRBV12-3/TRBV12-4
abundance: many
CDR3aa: CASSPYDRSISYEQYF
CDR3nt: TGTGCCAGCAGTCCGTACGACAGGTCAATTTCCTACGAGCAGTACTTC

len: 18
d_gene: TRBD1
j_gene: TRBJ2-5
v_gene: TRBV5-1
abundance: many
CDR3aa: CASSLVIRTGPNEETQYF
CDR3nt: TGCGCCAGCAGCTTGGTAATCCGGACAGGGCCAAACGAAGAGACCCAGTACTTC

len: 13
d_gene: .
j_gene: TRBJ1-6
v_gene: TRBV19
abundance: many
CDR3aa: CASNLWGNSPLHF
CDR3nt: TGTGCCAGTAACCTCTGGGGGAATTCACCCCTCCACTTT

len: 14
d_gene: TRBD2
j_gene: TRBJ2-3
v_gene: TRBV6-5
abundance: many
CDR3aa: CASSSSSGGDTQYF
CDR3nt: TGTGCCAGCAGTTCATCTAGCGGGGGAGATACGCAGTATTTT

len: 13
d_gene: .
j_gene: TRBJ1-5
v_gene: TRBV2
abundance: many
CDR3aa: CASSIDRNQPQHF
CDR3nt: TGTGCCAGCAGTATCGACAGAAATCAGCCCCAGCATTTT

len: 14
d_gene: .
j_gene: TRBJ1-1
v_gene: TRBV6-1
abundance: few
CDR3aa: CASSHRETRTEAFF
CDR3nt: TGTGCCAGCAGCCACCGGGAGACGAGGACTGAAGCTTTCTTT

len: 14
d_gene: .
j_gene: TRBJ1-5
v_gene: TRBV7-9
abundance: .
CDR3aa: CASSEVGGNQPQHF
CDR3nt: TGTGCCAGCAGCGAAGTGGGAGGCAATCAGCCCCAGCATTTT

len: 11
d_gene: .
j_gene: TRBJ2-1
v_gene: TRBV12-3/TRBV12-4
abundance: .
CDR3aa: CASSAYNEQFF
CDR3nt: TGTGCCAGCAGTGCCTACAATGAGCAGTTCTTC

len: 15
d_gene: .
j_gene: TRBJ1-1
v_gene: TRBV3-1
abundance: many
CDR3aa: CASRRSDTGRTEAFF
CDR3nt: TGTGCCAGCAGGAGATCGGACACGGGGAGGACTGAAGCTTTCTTT

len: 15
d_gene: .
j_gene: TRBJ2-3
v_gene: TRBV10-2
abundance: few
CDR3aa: CASSLPGATTDTQYF
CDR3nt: TGCGCCAGCAGTCTACCGGGGGCCACCACAGATACGCAGTATTTT

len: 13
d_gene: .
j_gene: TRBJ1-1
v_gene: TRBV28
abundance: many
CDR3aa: CASSLPLNTEAFF
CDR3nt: TGTGCCAGCAGTTTACCTTTGAACACTGAAGCTTTCTTT

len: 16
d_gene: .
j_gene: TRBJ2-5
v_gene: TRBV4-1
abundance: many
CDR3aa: CASSQGGREPTRTQYF
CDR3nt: TGCGCCAGCAGCCAAGGGGGCCGAGAGCCGACCAGGACCCAGTACTTC

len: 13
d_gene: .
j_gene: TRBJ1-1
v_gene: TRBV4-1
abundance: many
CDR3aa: CASSQAYLAEAFF
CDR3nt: TGCGCCAGCAGCCAAGCTTATCTGGCTGAAGCTTTCTTT

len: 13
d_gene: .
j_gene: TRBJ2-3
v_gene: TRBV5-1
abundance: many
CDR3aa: CASSWGGTDTQYF
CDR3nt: TGCGCCAGCAGCTGGGGGGGCACAGATACGCAGTATTTT

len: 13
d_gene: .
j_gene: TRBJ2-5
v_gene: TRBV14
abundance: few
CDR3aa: CASSQGLAETQYF
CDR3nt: TGTGCCAGCAGCCAAGGGCTAGCGGAGACCCAGTACTTC

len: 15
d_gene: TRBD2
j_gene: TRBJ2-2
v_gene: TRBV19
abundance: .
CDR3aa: CASSATSPRTGELFF
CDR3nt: TGTGCCAGTAGCGCGACTAGCCCCCGCACCGGGGAGCTGTTTTTT

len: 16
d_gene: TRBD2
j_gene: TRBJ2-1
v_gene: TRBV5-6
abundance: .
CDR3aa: CASGPGLRGGVVEQFF
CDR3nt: TGTGCCAGCGGCCCCGGGCTTCGCGGGGGTGTCGTTGAGCAGTTCTTC

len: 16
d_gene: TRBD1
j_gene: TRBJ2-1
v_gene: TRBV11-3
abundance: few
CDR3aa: CASTTTGVSPFNEQFF
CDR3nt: TGTGCCAGCACAACTACAGGGGTGAGCCCCTTCAATGAGCAGTTCTTC

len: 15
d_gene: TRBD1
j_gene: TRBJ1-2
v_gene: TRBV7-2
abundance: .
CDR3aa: CASSLGQGAGYGYTF
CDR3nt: TGTGCCAGCAGCTTAGGACAGGGGGCAGGGTATGGCTACACCTTC

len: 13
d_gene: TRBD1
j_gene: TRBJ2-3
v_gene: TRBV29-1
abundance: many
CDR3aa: CSVSDRFTDTQYF
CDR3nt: TGCAGCGTGTCGGACAGGTTTACAGATACGCAGTATTTT

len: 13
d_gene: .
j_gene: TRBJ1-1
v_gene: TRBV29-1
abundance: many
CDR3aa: CSGGQTLNTEAFF
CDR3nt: TGCAGCGGCGGACAAACCTTGAACACTGAAGCTTTCTTT

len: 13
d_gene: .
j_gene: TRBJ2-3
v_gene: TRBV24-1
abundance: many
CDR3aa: CATSVRSTDTQYF
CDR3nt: TGTGCCACCAGTGTCAGGAGTACAGATACGCAGTATTTT

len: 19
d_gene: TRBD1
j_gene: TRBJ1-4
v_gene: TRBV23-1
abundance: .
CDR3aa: CASSRIQGAGDKRNEKLFF
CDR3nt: TGCGCCAGCAGTCGAATACAGGGGGCCGGGGACAAAAGAAATGAAAAACTGTTTTTT

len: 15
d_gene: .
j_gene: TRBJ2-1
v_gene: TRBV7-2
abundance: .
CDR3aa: CASSLAQGTYNEQFF
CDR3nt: TGTGCCAGCAGCTTAGCTCAGGGCACCTACAATGAGCAGTTCTTC

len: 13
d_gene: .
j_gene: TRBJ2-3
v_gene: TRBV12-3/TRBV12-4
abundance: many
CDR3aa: CASSLYNTDTQYF
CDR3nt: TGTGCCAGCAGTTTATACAACACAGATACGCAGTATTTT

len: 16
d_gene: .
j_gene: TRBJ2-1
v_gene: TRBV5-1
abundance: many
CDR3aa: CASSLGFGNRGHEQFF
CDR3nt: TGCGCCAGCAGCTTGGGCTTCGGGAATAGGGGCCATGAGCAGTTCTTC

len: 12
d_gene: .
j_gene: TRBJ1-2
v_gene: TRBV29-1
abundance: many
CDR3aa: CSATTDLGGYTF
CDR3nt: TGCAGCGCTACGACAGACCTGGGAGGCTACACCTTC

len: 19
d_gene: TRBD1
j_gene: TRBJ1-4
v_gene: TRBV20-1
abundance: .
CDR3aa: CSGKGPGTGVLATNEKLFF
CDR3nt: TGCAGTGGTAAGGGTCCGGGAACAGGGGTCCTTGCAACTAATGAAAAACTGTTTTTT

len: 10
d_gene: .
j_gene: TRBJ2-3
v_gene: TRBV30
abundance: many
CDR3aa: CAWSGGTQYF
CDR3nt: TGTGCCTGGAGTGGGGGTACGCAGTATTTT

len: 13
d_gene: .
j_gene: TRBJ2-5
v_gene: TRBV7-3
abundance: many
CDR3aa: CASSLSLGETQYF
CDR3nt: TGTGCCAGCAGCTTATCTCTGGGGGAGACCCAGTACTTC

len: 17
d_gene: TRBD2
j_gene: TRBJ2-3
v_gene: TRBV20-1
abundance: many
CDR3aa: CSAQTATSGGSTDTQYF
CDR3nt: TGCAGTGCTCAAACCGCTACTAGCGGGGGTAGCACAGATACGCAGTATTTT

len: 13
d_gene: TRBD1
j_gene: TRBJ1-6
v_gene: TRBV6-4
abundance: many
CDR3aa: CASTGQGLSPLHF
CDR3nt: TGTGCCAGCACCGGACAGGGTTTGTCACCCCTCCACTTT

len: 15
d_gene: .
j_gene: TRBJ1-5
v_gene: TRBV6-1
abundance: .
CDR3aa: CASSRGNRNNQPQHF
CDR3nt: TGTGCCAGCAGCCGTGGAAACAGGAACAATCAGCCCCAGCATTTT

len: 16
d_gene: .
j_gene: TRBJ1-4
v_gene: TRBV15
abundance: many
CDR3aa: CATSGVGGATNEKLFF
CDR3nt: TGTGCCACCAGCGGGGTGGGCGGGGCAACTAATGAAAAACTGTTTTTT

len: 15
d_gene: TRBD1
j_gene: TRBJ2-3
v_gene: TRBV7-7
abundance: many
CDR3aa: CASSPGTGVADTQYF
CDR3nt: TGTGCTAGCAGCCCCGGGACAGGGGTAGCAGATACGCAGTATTTT

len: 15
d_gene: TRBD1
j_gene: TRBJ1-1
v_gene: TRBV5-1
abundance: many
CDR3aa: CASSSGQGVATEAFF
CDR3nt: TGCGCCAGCAGCTCAGGACAGGGGGTTGCCACTGAAGCTTTCTTT

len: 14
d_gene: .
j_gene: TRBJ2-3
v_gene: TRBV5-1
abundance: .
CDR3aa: CASGSGDNTDTQYF
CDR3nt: TGCGCCAGCGGTTCGGGGGACAACACAGATACGCAGTATTTT

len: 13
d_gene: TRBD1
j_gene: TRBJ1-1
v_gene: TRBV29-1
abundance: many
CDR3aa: CSVDRGQNTEAFF
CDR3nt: TGCAGCGTCGACAGGGGACAGAACACTGAAGCTTTCTTT